This passage covers 14 T cell receptor beta chains from one sample sequenced in a study of shared clonotypes between healthy human individuals. Assay: immunoSEQ multiplex PCR; the TCRdb copy retains only in-frame clones and omits some. The sample lists over 850,000 clones, around three quarters occurring once. The sequenced material came from memory CD4+ T cells from PBMCs. This sample's subset: CD45RA-negative fraction. Receptor source: a man in his late teens or twenties in good health. Some clones in this sample may be carry-over from other donors' samples.

On this clone itself: Other DNA sequences in the same sample also yield this CDR3. The J gene is TRBJ1-2, the V gene TRBV30, with no clear D. This CDR3 comprises 11 residues. Germline CDR1 reads GTSNPN; CDR2 reads SVGIG (reference sequence). Trimming cost V 2 bases and J 3 bases, with 4 bases left between them. Written as DNA, the CDR3 is TGTGCCTGGAGTTCAGACTATGGCTACACCTTC. It translates to CAWSSDYGYTF.

The V and J genes are TRBV5-1 and TRBJ2-6; tentative D call: TRBD2 (7 bases). The CDR3 covers 16 residues. Germline V lookup: CDR1 SGHRS, CDR2 YFSETQ. With 4 bases removed from V and 3 bases from J, the gap between germline ends came to 14 bases. The CDR3 region is CASSTMGGLGANVLTF. The CDR3 nucleotides read TGCGCCAGCAGCACCATGGGGGGGCTTGGGGCCAACGTCCTGACTTTC.

CDR3 in DNA: TGTGCCAGCAGCTTAGGGCCGGCAGGGTCGGACATTCAGTACTTC. Residues: CASSLGPAGSDIQYF. The chain carries TRBV7-9 and TRBJ2-4, with a possible D match to TRBD1 (5 bases). CDR1 SEHNR and CDR2 FQNEAQ come from the germline V gene (reference sequence). This CDR3 contains 15 residues. The V end was cut by 1 base, the J end by 8 bases, with 15 bases between.

The rearrangement joins TRBV7-3 to TRBJ2-1, with 9 positions matching TRBD1. This CDR3 spans 16 amino acids. V was clipped by 4 bases and J by 1 base; unmatched bases: 5. The germline gives CDR1 SGHTA, CDR2 FQGTGA. CDR3 loop: CASSSWGTGSYNEQFF. The DNA for the CDR3 is TGTGCCAGCAGCTCCTGGGGGACAGGGTCCTACAATGAGCAGTTCTTC.

This sequence joins TRBV5-1 and TRBJ1-1, with 7 bases lining up with TRBD1. Germline CDR1 SGHRS, CDR2 YFSETQ. CDR3 length equals 14 residues. Losses at the gene ends were 4 bases for V and 1 base for J; bases not matched to a gene: 4. The CDR3 sequence is CASSRDRSNTEAFF. The CDR3 DNA reads as TGCGCCAGCAGCCGGGACAGATCGAACACTGAAGCTTTCTTT.

This clone was counted only a few times. The V call is TRBV7-8, the J call TRBJ2-3; a possible D gene is TRBD1 (6 bases). This CDR3 contains 13 residues. CDR1 and CDR2 from the germline V gene are SGHVS and FQNEAQ. Trimming removed 11 bases from V and 6 bases from J, with 18 bases in between. The CDR3 region is CAGGPRGTDTQYF. In nucleotides, the CDR3 is TGTGCCGGTGGGCCCAGGGGTACGGATACGCAGTATTTT.

The chain uses TRBV19 and TRBJ2-3, with D maybe TRBD2 (6 bases). Germline V gene lookup returns CDR1 LNHDA and CDR2 SQIVND (reference sequence). V lost 5 bases, J lost 4 bases, and 16 bases lay in between. The CDR3 has 15 residues. CDR3: CASSLSGHAADTQYF. CDR3 bases: TGTGCCAGTAGTCTTAGCGGCCACGCGGCAGATACGCAGTATTTT.

The rearrangement joins TRBV5-8 to TRBJ1-1; no reliable D call. The CDR3 is made up of 14 amino acids. V lost 4 bases to trimming and J lost 5 bases, with 15 bases between them. Germline lookup yields CDR1 SGHTS and CDR2 YDEGEE. The CDR3 spells CASSPNRHITEAFF. CDR3 DNA sequence: TGTGCCAGCAGCCCGAACAGACATATAACTGAAGCTTTCTTT.

Regarding this clone: This specimen includes other DNA sequences encoding the same CDR3. The CDR3 DNA reads as TGCGCCAGCAGCTTGGGGACAGGAATCTCCTACGAGCAGTACTTC. Its protein is CASSLGTGISYEQYF. This chain joins TRBV5-1 and TRBJ2-7; 7 bases match TRBD1. Germline CDR1 reads SGHRS; CDR2 reads YFSETQ. The CDR3 runs to 15 residues. V gave up 0 bases and J gave up 0 bases; unmatched junction bases: 3. Combining the CDR3 with reference TRBV5-1 and TRBJ2-7 gives the whole variable domain KAGVTQTPRYLIKTRGQQVTLSCSPISGHRSVSWYQQTPGQGLQFLFEYFSETQRNKGNFPGRFSGRQFSNSRSEMNVSTLELGDSALYLCASSLGTGISYEQYFGPGTRLTVT.

V is TRBV19 and J is TRBJ1-3; D is unclear. The V gene lost 7 bases and the J gene lost 4 bases, with 11 bases spanning the gap. The CDR3 has 13 residues. Germline V gene lookup returns CDR1 LNHDA and CDR2 SQIVND (reference sequence). This chain's CDR3 is CASKISSGNTIYF. The CDR3 nucleotides are TGTGCCAGTAAGATAAGTTCCGGAAACACCATATATTTT.

The rearrangement uses TRBV2 and TRBJ1-2; unclear D gene. Germline-derived CDR1 and CDR2 are SNHLY and FYNNEI. CDR3 length: 14 amino acids. V lost 0 bases to trimming and J lost 4 bases, with 9 bases between them. The CDR3 loop is CASSEASGTYGYTF. The CDR3 DNA reads TGTGCCAGCAGTGAAGCGAGCGGAACCTATGGCTACACCTTC.

The rearrangement joins TRBV7-8 to TRBJ1-1; 7 bases agree with TRBD1. CDR1 is SGHVS, CDR2 FQNEAQ, per germline. Trimming removed 4 bases from V and 0 bases from J; junction bases left unmatched: 8. The CDR3 contains 16 residues. CDR3 sequence reads: CASSSGLQGLNTEAFF. CDR3 sequence (DNA): TGTGCCAGCAGCTCAGGGCTACAGGGGCTGAACACTGAAGCTTTCTTT.

The V call is TRBV18, the J call TRBJ2-1, with D unclear. Germline V gives CDR1 KGHSH, CDR2 LQKENI. V was shortened by 5 bases and J by 8 bases, with 16 bases between the two germline ends. The CDR3 runs to 14 residues. The CDR3 DNA sequence: TGTGCCAGCTCAGCCGATCGACCACGGGATGAGCAGTTCTTC. This codes for CASSADRPRDEQFF.

DNA for the CDR3: TGTGCCAGCAGCGGACTCGGGACAGGGGTCCACGAGCAGTACTTC. Protein sequence: CASSGLGTGVHEQYF. This chain joins TRBV9 and TRBJ2-7; 10 bases are shared with TRBD1. Germline V CDR1 and CDR2: SGDLS, YYNGEE. This CDR3 is built from 15 residues. V shed 3 bases and J 5 bases; nucleotides not matched to a gene: 8.